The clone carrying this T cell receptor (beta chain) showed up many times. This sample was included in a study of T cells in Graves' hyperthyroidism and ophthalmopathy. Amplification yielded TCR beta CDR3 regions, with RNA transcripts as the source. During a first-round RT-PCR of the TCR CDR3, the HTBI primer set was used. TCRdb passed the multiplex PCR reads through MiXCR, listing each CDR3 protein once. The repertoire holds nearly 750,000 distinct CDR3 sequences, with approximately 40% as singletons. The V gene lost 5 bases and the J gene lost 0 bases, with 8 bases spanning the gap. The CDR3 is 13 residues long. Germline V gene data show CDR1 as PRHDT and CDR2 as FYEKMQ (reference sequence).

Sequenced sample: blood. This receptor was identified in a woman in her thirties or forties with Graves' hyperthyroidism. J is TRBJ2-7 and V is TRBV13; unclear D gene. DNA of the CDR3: TGTGCCAGCAGCCGAGGCAGCTCCTACGAGCAGTACTTC. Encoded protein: CASSRGSSYEQYF.